The clone carrying this TCR beta chain was seen a few times. Antigen unknown. Via MiXCR, TCRdb re-called the 5' RACE reads, giving one row per CDR3 protein. The sample lists around 250,000 distinct CDR3 sequences; 15% to 20% were seen once. This specimen belongs to a study of T-cell memory formation after mild COVID-19. Study context: Most TCR clusters belonged to a single donor.

The ends were cut back, 6 bases at V and 7 bases at J, with 12 bases in the middle. This CDR3 region has 12 residues. Germline V gene lookup returns CDR1 SQVTM and CDR2 ANQGSEA. General study results and limits: Second-wave clones with a day 37 peak had unconfirmed SARS-CoV-2 specificity.

The sequence came from a man between 18 and 29 years old who had mild COVID-19 (a few samples of this study predate the infection). Cell type and time point are not known. This chain joins TRBV29-1 and TRBJ2-2; no clear D gene. Specimen: PBMCs or a T cell subset sorted from them (not recorded which). CDR3 nucleotide sequence: TGCAGCGTACTAATACAGAACGGGGAGCTGTTTTTT. Translating it yields CSVLIQNGELFF.